Reported below is one T cell receptor beta chain. Germline V gene data show CDR1 as GTSNPN and CDR2 as SVGIG (reference sequence). This CDR3 spans 14 amino acids. The J segment lost 2 bases and the V segment lost 6 bases, leaving 4 bases of the junction unmatched. This entry is derived from a study of blood T cell repertoires in COVID-19. Overall study: Samples of COVID-19 (acute and convalescent) were obtained from the United States, Italy and Spain. T cells, B-cell-depleted T cells, or PBMCs provided the cDNA or gDNA that served as material.

As handled by the study authors: How many nucleated cells were present was estimated from reference gene primer amplification. Here immunoSEQ multiplex PCR was the method, and the copy in TCRdb shows in-frame clones only, minus some. The DNA was the basis for D and trimming; V, J and clone size are from that table. This sample yields some 100,000 clones, of which over 75% are seen a single time; 6% to 7% belongs to the top ten. Specimen: peripheral blood. V gene TRBV30 combines with J gene TRBJ1-4, with 9 bases identical to TRBD1. The receptor was isolated from a woman aged 45-59 years with acute or convalescent COVID-19. The CDR3 region has the DNA TGTGCCTGCCTTGGACAGGGGACTAATGAAAAACTGTTTTTT. This sequence encodes CACLGQGTNEKLFF.